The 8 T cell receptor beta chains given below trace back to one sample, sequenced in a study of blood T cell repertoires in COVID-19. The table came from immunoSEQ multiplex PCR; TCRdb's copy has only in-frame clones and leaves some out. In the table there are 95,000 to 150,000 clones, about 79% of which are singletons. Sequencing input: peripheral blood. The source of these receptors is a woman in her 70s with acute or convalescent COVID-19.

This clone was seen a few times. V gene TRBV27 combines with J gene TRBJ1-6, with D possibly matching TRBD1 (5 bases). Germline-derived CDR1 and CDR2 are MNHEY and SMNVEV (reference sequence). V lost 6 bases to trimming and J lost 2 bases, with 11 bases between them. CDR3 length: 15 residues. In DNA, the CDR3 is TGTGCCAGCAGCCGGGGGGGTGCCTATAATTCACCCCTCCACTTT. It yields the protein CASSRGGAYNSPLHF.

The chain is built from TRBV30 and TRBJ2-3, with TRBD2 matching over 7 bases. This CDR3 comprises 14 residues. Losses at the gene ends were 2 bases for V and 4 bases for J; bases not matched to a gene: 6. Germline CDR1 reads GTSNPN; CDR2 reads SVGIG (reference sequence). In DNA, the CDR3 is TGTGCCTGGAGTCGAGGACTAGTCTCAGATACGCAGTATTTT. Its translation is CAWSRGLVSDTQYF.

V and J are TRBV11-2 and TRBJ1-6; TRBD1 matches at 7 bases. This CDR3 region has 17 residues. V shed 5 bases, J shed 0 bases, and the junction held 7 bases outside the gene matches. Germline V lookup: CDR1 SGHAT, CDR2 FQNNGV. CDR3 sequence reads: CASSPGQRLSYNSPLHF. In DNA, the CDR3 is TGTGCCAGCAGCCCGGGACAGCGTCTCTCCTATAATTCACCCCTCCACTTT.

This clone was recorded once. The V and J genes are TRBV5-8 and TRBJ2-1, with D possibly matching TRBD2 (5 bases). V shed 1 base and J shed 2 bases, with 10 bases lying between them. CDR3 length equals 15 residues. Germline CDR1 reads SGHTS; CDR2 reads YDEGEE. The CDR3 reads CASSLIAFTYNEQFF. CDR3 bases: TGTGCCAGCAGCTTGATAGCGTTCACCTACAATGAGCAGTTCTTC.

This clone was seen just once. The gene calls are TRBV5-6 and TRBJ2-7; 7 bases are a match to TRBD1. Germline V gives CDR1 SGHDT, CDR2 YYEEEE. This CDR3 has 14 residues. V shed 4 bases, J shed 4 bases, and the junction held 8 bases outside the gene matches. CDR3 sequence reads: CASSLPTGEYEQYV. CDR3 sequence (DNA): TGTGCCAGCAGCCTACCTACAGGGGAATACGAGCAGTACGTC.

CDR3 amino acids: CASSLDWGGGTEAFF. The CDR3 DNA reads as TGCGCCAGCAGCTTGGATTGGGGAGGCGGCACTGAAGCTTTCTTT. V gene TRBV5-1 combines with J gene TRBJ1-1; D call uncertain. V lost 0 bases and J 4 bases, leaving 13 bases between the germline ends. The CDR3 consists of 15 residues. The V gene's germline CDR1 is SGHRS and CDR2 YFSETQ.

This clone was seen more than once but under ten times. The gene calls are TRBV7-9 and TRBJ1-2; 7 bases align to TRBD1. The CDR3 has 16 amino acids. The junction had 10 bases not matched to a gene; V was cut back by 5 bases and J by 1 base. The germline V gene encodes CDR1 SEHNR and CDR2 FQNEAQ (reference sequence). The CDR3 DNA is TGTGCCAGCAGCAGCACAGGGGCGAGGGTTAACTATGGCTACACCTTC. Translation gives CASSSTGARVNYGYTF.

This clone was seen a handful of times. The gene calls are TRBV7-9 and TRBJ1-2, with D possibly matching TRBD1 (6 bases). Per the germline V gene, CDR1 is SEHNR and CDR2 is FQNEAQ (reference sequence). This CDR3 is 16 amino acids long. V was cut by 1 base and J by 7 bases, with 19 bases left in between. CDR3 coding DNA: TGTGCCAGCAGCTTAGAGTCCAGGGGCAGGGGTGGTGGCTACACCTTC. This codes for CASSLESRGRGGGYTF.